A single sample is the source of the 3 T cell receptor beta chains below, sequenced in a study of control samples from healthy donors and cancer patients. Only in-frame clones appear in the TCRdb table, and some are missing; sequencing was by immunoSEQ multiplex PCR. The sample records under 300,000 clones, over 75% being singletons. Sequencing input: PBMCs. These receptors were taken from a woman aged 55-69 years with lung cancer.

The chain joins TRBV10-1 to TRBJ2-5, with a tentative D call TRBD2 (6 bases). Germline values: CDR1 WNHNN, CDR2 SYGVQD (reference sequence). Trimming took off 0 bases at V and 5 bases at J, with 10 bases between the two ends. This CDR3 is 14 amino acids long. The CDR3 coding sequence is TGCGCCAGCAGTGAGTCGGGGGGTGTGGAGACCCAGTACTTC. It yields the protein CASSESGGVETQYF.

V is TRBV7-6 and J is TRBJ2-6, with unresolved D. Germline V CDR1 and CDR2: SGHVS, FNYEAQ. Trimming took 2 bases from V and 4 from J, leaving 3 bases between them. The CDR3 has 13 amino acids. The CDR3 reads CASSLPGANVLTF. The CDR3 DNA follows: TGTGCCAGCAGCTTACCCGGGGCCAACGTCCTGACTTTC.

V and J are TRBV20-1 and TRBJ1-2; a possible D gene is TRBD1 (5 bases). Trimming pared 3 bases from V and 6 bases from J, leaving 20 bases between. CDR3 length: 15 amino acids. From germline, CDR1 is DFQATT and CDR2 SNEGSKA (reference sequence). The CDR3 protein is CSASPTGGVRNGYTF. DNA for the CDR3: TGCAGTGCTAGTCCTACTGGGGGGGTAAGGAATGGCTACACCTTC.